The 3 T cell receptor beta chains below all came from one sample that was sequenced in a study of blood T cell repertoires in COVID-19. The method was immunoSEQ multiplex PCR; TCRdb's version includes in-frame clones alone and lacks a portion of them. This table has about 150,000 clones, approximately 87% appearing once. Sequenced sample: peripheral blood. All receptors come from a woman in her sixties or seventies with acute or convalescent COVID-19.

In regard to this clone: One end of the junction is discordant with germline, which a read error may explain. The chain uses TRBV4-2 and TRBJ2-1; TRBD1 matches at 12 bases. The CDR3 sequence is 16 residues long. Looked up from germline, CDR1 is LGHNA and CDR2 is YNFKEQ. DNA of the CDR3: TGTGCCAGCAACCAAGGGACAGGGGGCCGCGATGGTGAGCAGTTCTTC. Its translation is CASNQGTGGRDGEQFF.

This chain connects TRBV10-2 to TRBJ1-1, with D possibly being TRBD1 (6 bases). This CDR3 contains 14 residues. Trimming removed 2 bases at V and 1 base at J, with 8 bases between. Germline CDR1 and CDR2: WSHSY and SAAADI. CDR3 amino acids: CASSETGRNTEAFF. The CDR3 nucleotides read TGCGCCAGCAGTGAGACAGGGAGGAACACTGAAGCTTTCTTT.

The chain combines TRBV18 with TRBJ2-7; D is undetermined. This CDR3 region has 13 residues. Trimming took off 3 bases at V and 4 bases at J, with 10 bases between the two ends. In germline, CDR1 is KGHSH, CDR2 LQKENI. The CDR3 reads CASSPTFSYEQYF. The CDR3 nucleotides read TGTGCCAGCTCACCTACATTTTCGTACGAGCAGTACTTC.